This TCR beta chain was obtained from a study of prognosis after radiotherapy for stage I lung cancer. Study as a whole: Several developed distant metastases after radiotherapy (median about 7 months), and some 14 had no significant progression.

This clonotype was seen ten or more times. There were no patients with prior chemotherapy, radiotherapy or other malignancies, and all were node-negative on CT and PET/CT. The germline gives CDR1 MNHNS, CDR2 SASEGT. The CDR3 loop spans 17 amino acids. Unmatched junction bases numbered 10, after V lost 2 bases and J lost 4 bases. The genomic DNA TCR beta CDR3 region underwent two rounds of multiplex PCR. Round one of PCR was performed, and it used primers specific to each TRBV and TRBJ gene. From the multiplex PCR reads, TCRdb called clonotypes with MiXCR, one entry per CDR3 protein. Among around 31,000 distinct CDR3 sequences listed, 25% to 35% were seen once.

The TCR originated in a donor at least 50 years old with non-small cell lung cancer. V usage is TRBV6-1 and J usage is TRBJ2-7, with TRBD2 identical over 11 bases. The sample was PBMCs, taken before or after stereotactic body radiation therapy (not recorded which). The CDR3 sequence is CASSEMGPGLAAYEQYF. As DNA, the CDR3 is TGTGCCAGCAGTGAAATGGGACCGGGACTAGCGGCTTACGAGCAGTACTTC.